This is a list of T cell receptor beta chains from one sample in a study of Graves' ophthalmopathy and Graves' hyperthyroidism. TCRdb ran MiXCR on the multiplex PCR reads and lists one entry per CDR3 protein. The table includes approximately 500,000 distinct CDR3 sequences, about 15% detected once. The sample comprised blood. The receptors shown here come from a woman in her twenties or thirties with Graves' ophthalmopathy. Both conserved end residues are part of each CDR3. Fields, in order: V gene, J gene, D gene, clone size, CDR3 protein, CDR3 DNA. The D gene is left open where the match is weak. Clone size is given for some rows only: seen once, a few or many times, or a class if the clone is expanded.

TRBV6-1,TRBJ2-7,TRBD2,-,CASSARLAGGPTYEQYF,TGTGCCAGCAGTGCTAGACTAGCGGGAGGGCCGACCTACGAGCAGTACTTC
TRBV7-2,TRBJ1-6,-,many,CASSLPGQGLGSPLHF,TGTGCCAGCAGCTTACCCGGGCAGGGTTTGGGATCACCCCTCCACTTT
TRBV30,TRBJ1-5,-,many,CAWSAAAKNQPQHF,TGTGCCTGGAGTGCGGCAGCGAAGAATCAGCCCCAGCATTTT
TRBV28,TRBJ1-2,-,-,CASRTLWGSGYTF,TGTGCCAGCAGAACTCTGTGGGGGTCTGGCTACACCTTC
TRBV7-3,TRBJ2-7,-,many,CASSPGPGRAQSYEQYF,TGTGCCAGCAGCCCTGGACCCGGACGAGCACAATCCTACGAGCAGTACTTC
TRBV7-9,TRBJ2-2,-,-,CASSLMDGDTGELFF,TGTGCCAGCAGTTTGATGGATGGGGACACCGGGGAGCTGTTTTTT
TRBV9,TRBJ2-6,TRBD1,-,CASSVGQGETGPGGANVLTF,TGTGCCAGCAGCGTAGGTCAGGGAGAGACAGGGCCGGGGGGGGCCAACGTCCTGACTTTC
TRBV20-1,TRBJ2-2,-,few,CSARDWREANTGELFF,TGCAGTGCTAGAGATTGGAGGGAGGCGAACACCGGGGAGCTGTTTTTT
TRBV12-3/TRBV12-4,TRBJ2-7,TRBD1,many,CASSAYRGASYEQYF,TGTGCCAGCAGTGCTTACAGGGGTGCCTCCTACGAGCAGTACTTC
TRBV6-5,TRBJ2-7,-,many,CASSYSDNYEQYF,TGTGCCAGCAGTTACTCCGACAACTACGAGCAGTACTTC
TRBV6-2/TRBV6-3,TRBJ1-2,-,-,CASSRGEWTAISLNYGYTF,TGTGCCAGCAGTCGAGGGGAATGGACAGCTATTTCCCTTAACTATGGCTACACCTTC
TRBV6-2/TRBV6-3,TRBJ2-7,TRBD2,many,CASKRDLAYEQYF,TGTGCCAGCAAGCGGGACCTAGCCTACGAGCAGTACTTC
TRBV5-1,TRBJ2-2,-,many,CASSLFPLPGELFF,TGCGCCAGCAGCTTGTTTCCGCTCCCCGGGGAGCTGTTTTTT
TRBV10-2,TRBJ1-6,-,many,CATRTENNSPLHF,TGCGCCACCCGGACCGAAAATAATTCACCCCTCCACTTT
TRBV6-1,TRBJ2-4,-,many,CASSEGQIRILAKNIQYF,TGTGCCAGCAGTGAAGGACAGATCCGAATACTAGCCAAAAACATTCAGTACTTC
TRBV27,TRBJ2-7,-,few,CASSLRGGLTSYEQYF,TGTGCCAGCAGTCTTAGGGGCGGGCTTACTTCCTACGAGCAGTACTTC
TRBV5-1,TRBJ2-7,TRBD2,-,CASSLGRGSNSYEQYF,TGCGCCAGCAGCTTGGGACGCGGGAGTAACTCCTACGAGCAGTACTTC
TRBV12-3/TRBV12-4,TRBJ2-5,TRBD1,many,CASSKDRGKETQYF,TGTGCCAGCAGCAAGGACAGGGGAAAGGAGACCCAGTACTTC
TRBV12-3/TRBV12-4,TRBJ1-5,TRBD1,-,CASSLRGQGDQPQHF,TGTGCCAGCAGTTTAAGGGGCCAGGGGGATCAGCCCCAGCATTTT
TRBV29-1,TRBJ2-7,-,many,CSVVTGTYEQYF,TGCAGCGTTGTCACCGGGACTTACGAGCAGTACTTC
TRBV28,TRBJ2-7,TRBD1,many,CASSSPGQGGPHEQYF,TGTGCCAGCAGTTCTCCGGGACAGGGGGGCCCCCACGAGCAGTACTTC
TRBV2,TRBJ2-7,TRBD2,many,CASTASGRGYEQYF,TGTGCCAGCACCGCTAGCGGGAGAGGCTACGAGCAGTACTTC
TRBV5-1,TRBJ2-3,TRBD1,-,CASSTGQGTTDTQYF,TGCGCCAGCAGCACCGGACAGGGGACAACAGATACGCAGTATTTT
TRBV14,TRBJ2-5,-,few,CASSQERGLLGTQYF,TGTGCCAGCAGCCAAGAGAGGGGCCTCTTGGGGACCCAGTACTTC
TRBV19,TRBJ1-2,-,few,CASSTRDTYGYTF,TGTGCCAGTAGTACCCGGGACACCTATGGCTACACCTTC
TRBV2,TRBJ2-2,-,many,CASSAQGGSNTGELFF,TGTGCCAGCAGTGCTCAGGGGGGTTCGAACACCGGGGAGCTGTTTTTT
TRBV24-1,TRBJ2-7,-,many,CATSAGPYEQYF,TGTGCCACCAGTGCAGGGCCCTACGAGCAGTACTTC
TRBV20-1,TRBJ2-7,-,many,CSATTGPMYEQYF,TGCAGTGCCACTACGGGACCGATGTACGAGCAGTACTTC
TRBV7-3,TRBJ1-5,TRBD1,many,CASSRGTGERNQPQHF,TGTGCCAGCAGCCGCGGGACAGGCGAGCGCAATCAGCCCCAGCATTTT
TRBV20-1,TRBJ2-5,-,many,CSARDGADFQETQYF,TGCAGTGCTAGAGATGGAGCGGATTTCCAAGAGACCCAGTACTTC
TRBV9,TRBJ1-2,-,many,CASSVEPTTYGYTF,TGTGCCAGCAGCGTAGAGCCCACAACTTATGGCTACACCTTC
TRBV6-4,TRBJ1-2,-,many,CASSDILQAHRLYGYTF,TGTGCCAGCAGTGACATACTACAGGCCCACAGGCTCTATGGCTACACCTTC
TRBV5-1,TRBJ2-5,TRBD2,many,CASSPHAGLAGGETQYF,TGCGCCAGCAGCCCGCACGCCGGACTAGCGGGAGGAGAGACCCAGTACTTC
TRBV12-3/TRBV12-4,TRBJ1-1,-,many,CASSLWGDGTEAFF,TGTGCCAGCAGTTTATGGGGGGATGGCACTGAAGCTTTCTTT
TRBV12-3/TRBV12-4,TRBJ1-2,-,many,CASRIVDRTRGYTF,TGTGCCAGCAGGATCGTCGACAGGACTCGTGGCTACACCTTC
TRBV20-1,TRBJ2-7,-,-,CSASKPGAYEQYF,TGCAGTGCCTCCAAGCCAGGGGCCTACGAGCAGTACTTC
TRBV11-2,TRBJ2-7,-,many,CASSSDTSYEQYF,TGTGCCAGCAGCTCCGACACCTCCTACGAGCAGTACTTC
TRBV5-1,TRBJ2-5,TRBD2,many,CASSLLAGAQETQYF,TGCGCCAGCAGCTTGCTAGCGGGGGCCCAAGAGACCCAGTACTTC
TRBV6-2/TRBV6-3,TRBJ1-5,-,many,CASSLAQGIPYSNQPQHF,TGTGCCAGCAGTCTCGCCCAGGGTATCCCTTATAGCAATCAGCCCCAGCATTTT
TRBV7-9,TRBJ2-5,-,many,CASSRGPETQYF,TGTGCCAGCAGCCGGGGGCCCGAGACCCAGTACTTC